Described below is a single T cell receptor beta chain sequence and its context. The data were obtained in a study of blood T cell repertoires in COVID-19. Study details: Material from acute and convalescent COVID-19 was sourced from the United States, Italy and Spain. T cells, B-cell-depleted T cells, or PBMCs supplied cDNA or gDNA.

The method was immunoSEQ multiplex PCR; TCRdb's version includes in-frame clones alone and lacks a portion of them. The data show about 250,000 clones, with approximately 84% seen just once and 15% to 19% held by the top ten. Germline assignment: CDR1 LGHDT and CDR2 YNNKEL (reference sequence). The CDR3 totals 14 residues. V was clipped by 1 base and J by 9 bases, with 16 bases between them. This chain uses TRBV3-1 (or the pseudogene TRBV3-2) with TRBJ2-7; tentatively, D is TRBD2 (5 bases). The clonotype originates from a man younger than 30 who had recovered from COVID-19. The sequenced sample was PBMCs or T cells enriched from blood (not recorded which). CDR3 region: CASSQVQRTDRQYF. The CDR3 DNA reads as TGTGCCAGCAGCCAAGTCCAGCGGACGGACCGGCAGTACTTC.